Detailed here is one T cell receptor (beta chain). As yet, its antigen is unknown. This entry is derived from a study of cytomegalovirus exposure and HLA in healthy donors. General study points: Exclusion as indistinguishable affected some V segments, including TRBV6-2 and TRBV6-3. Many donors carried some public TCRs, although rarity characterized most TCR sequences.

The ends were cut back, 6 bases at V and 7 bases at J, with 9 bases in the middle. Germline assignment: CDR1 MNHNS and CDR2 SASEGT. The CDR3 totals 12 residues. Primers included in the PCR were 60 Vbeta and 13 Jbeta primers. Method: immunoSEQ multiplex PCR; TCRdb's copy keeps in-frame clones and lacks some. The sample has some 110,000 clones, roughly four fifths seen once. Sequencing was carried out using PBMCs. The chain is built from TRBV6-1 and TRBJ2-2, with a possible D match to TRBD1 (5 bases). The clonotype was recovered from a man aged 50-60 years in good health and CMV-seronegative. The CDR3 coding sequence is TGTGCCAGCAGCAAGGGGAACGGGGAGCTGTTTTTT. Translation gives CASSKGNGELFF.